This passage covers 8 T cell receptor beta chains from one sample sequenced in a study of T-cell memory formation after mild COVID-19. MiXCR, applied by TCRdb to the 5' RACE reads, yields one record per CDR3 protein. The sample has a few hundred thousand distinct CDR3 sequences; roughly a fifth are singletons. Sequencing was done on a sample of PBMCs or a T cell subset sorted from them (not recorded which). Every receptor here comes from a man between 18 and 35 years old who had mild COVID-19 (a few samples of this study predate the infection). Cell type and time point are not known.

In this sample, this clonotype turned up a few times. This chain joins TRBV28 and TRBJ2-7; D possibly corresponds to TRBD2 (7 bases). The CDR3 extends over 14 amino acids. Germline lookup yields CDR1 MDHEN and CDR2 SYDVKM. Trimming removed 3 bases at V and 4 bases at J, with 13 bases between. The CDR3: CASSLGGAGYEQYV. The CDR3 bases are TGTGCCAGCAGTTTGGGGGGGGCAGGGTACGAGCAGTACGTC.

Written as DNA, the CDR3 is TGTGCCAGCAGCCCCGCGACAGGAGGAGAGACCCAGTACTTC. Protein sequence: CASSPATGGETQYF. The rearrangement joins TRBV7-8 to TRBJ2-5; weak D call: TRBD1 (6 bases). The CDR3 length is 14 residues. Looked up from germline, CDR1 is SGHVS and CDR2 is FQNEAQ. V was pared by 5 bases and J by 4 bases, with 14 bases between.

This clonotype was counted a few times. V is TRBV3-1 and J is TRBJ2-1; 9 bases are a match to TRBD2. CDR3 size: 16 residues. Germline CDR1 LGHDT, CDR2 YNNKEL (reference sequence). J gave up 3 bases and V 5 bases, and 8 bases lay outside the gene matches. CDR3 residues: CASSTTSGAYYNEQFF. CDR3 in DNA: TGTGCCAGCAGCACGACTAGCGGAGCCTACTACAATGAGCAGTTCTTC.

In its sample, this clonotype was seen a few times. This rearrangement joins TRBV7-2 to TRBJ1-2; TRBD1 is a possible D gene (5 bases). The V gene lost 1 base and the J gene lost 4 bases, with 13 bases spanning the gap. Per the germline V gene, CDR1 is SGHTA and CDR2 is FQGNSA. CDR3 length equals 15 residues. CDR3 residues: CASSLVSQGTYGYTF. Here the CDR3 DNA reads TGTGCCAGCAGCTTAGTGTCTCAGGGAACCTATGGCTACACCTTC.

This clonotype was detected once. The V and J genes are TRBV4-2 and TRBJ2-3, with unresolved D. The CDR3 sequence is 13 residues long. V was clipped by 7 bases and J by 1 base, with 9 bases between them. CDR1 and CDR2 from the germline V gene are LGHNA and YNFKEQ. The CDR3: CASTHPGTDTQYF. The CDR3 region has the DNA TGTGCCAGCACCCACCCGGGCACAGATACGCAGTATTTT.

The V gene is TRBV12-3 or TRBV12-4, the J gene TRBJ1-2, with D possibly TRBD1 on 6 matching bases. Trimming took off 2 bases at V and 7 bases at J, with 8 bases between the two ends. CDR3 length: 12 amino acids. CDR3 nucleotide sequence: TGTGCCAGCAGTTTATGGGGGGCTGGCTACACCTTC. Translating gives CASSLWGAGYTF.

The gene calls are TRBV20-1 and TRBJ2-2, with a tentative D call TRBD1 (6 bases). The V end was cut by 1 base, the J end by 0 bases, with 9 bases between. This CDR3 is 15 amino acids long. CDR1 DFQATT and CDR2 SNEGSKA come from the germline V gene (reference sequence). This chain's CDR3 is CSARGGQTNTGELFF. The CDR3 coding sequence is TGCAGTGCTAGAGGTGGACAGACGAACACCGGGGAGCTGTTTTTT.

This clonotype showed up just a few times. CDR3 coding DNA: TGCAGTGCTAGGGACACTGAAGCTTTCTTT. Encoded protein: CSARDTEAFF. This chain links TRBV20-1 with TRBJ1-1; no clear D. The CDR3 contains 10 residues. Germline V gene sequence: CDR1 DFQATT, CDR2 SNEGSKA (reference sequence). Trimming removed 3 bases from V and 3 bases from J, with 2 bases in between.